These 10 T cell receptor beta chains originate from one sample sequenced in a study of T cells in Graves' hyperthyroidism and ophthalmopathy. RNA transcripts provided the source from which TCR beta CDR3 regions were amplified. The HTBI set primed first-round TCR CDR3 RT-PCR. A single record per CDR3 protein comes from TCRdb applying MiXCR to the multiplex PCR reads. The sample includes more than 550,000 distinct CDR3 sequences, approximately 42% of them seen just once. Sequenced input: peripheral blood or thyroid tissue (not recorded which). The receptors derive from an adult man with Graves' disease, either hyperthyroidism or ophthalmopathy (not recorded which).

The chain employs TRBV6-6 and TRBJ1-1; D not certain. V was trimmed by 7 bases and J by 1 base, leaving 13 bases between them. Germline CDR1 and CDR2: MNHNY and SVGAGI (reference sequence). The CDR3 sequence is 14 residues long. CDR3 nucleotides: TGTGCCAGCACCCGAGGAGTAACGAACACTGAAGCTTTCTTT. The encoded protein is CASTRGVTNTEAFF.

The V call is TRBV5-1, the J call TRBJ2-7, with a possible D match to TRBD1 (5 bases). Trimming left V 0 bases short and J 5 bases short, with 6 bases between. Per germline, CDR1 SGHRS and CDR2 YFSETQ. There are 12 residues in the CDR3. CDR3 sequence reads: CASSLEGNEQYF. As DNA, the CDR3 is TGCGCCAGCAGCTTGGAGGGGAACGAGCAGTACTTC.

Here the CDR3 DNA reads TGCAGCGTTGAGACCTACCGATTGGAAGGCACTGAAGCTTTCTTT. It yields the protein CSVETYRLEGTEAFF. The genes are TRBV29-1 and TRBJ1-1; D call uncertain. CDR1 and CDR2 (germline): SQVTM, ANQGSEA. V gave up 3 bases and J gave up 4 bases, with 18 bases separating them. This CDR3 has 15 amino acids.

This chain joins TRBV2 and TRBJ1-6; possible D gene TRBD1, 5 bases. Germline CDR1 is SNHLY and CDR2 is FYNNEI. The CDR3 sequence is 15 residues long. Between the trimmed V and J ends, which lost 5 bases and 7 bases, there was a span of 15 bases. In nucleotides, the CDR3 is TGTGCCAGCAGTTCGGGACCCCAAGGGAATTCACCCCTCCACTTT. Translated: CASSSGPQGNSPLHF.

This clonotype was counted ten times or more. V usage is TRBV29-1 and J usage is TRBJ2-2, with D hard to call. The CDR3 covers 13 residues. The V gene's germline CDR1 is SQVTM and CDR2 ANQGSEA. With 7 bases removed from V and 4 bases from J, the gap between germline ends came to 13 bases. CDR3 protein: CSGADRPTGELFF. The CDR3 nucleotides are TGCAGCGGGGCGGACCGACCCACCGGGGAGCTGTTTTTT.

About this clonotype: A much more abundant neighbour one base away suggests this may be a read error. J is TRBJ2-7 and V is TRBV7-9; D unresolved. This CDR3 is 11 amino acids long. Germline V gene sequence: CDR1 SEHNR, CDR2 FQNEAQ (reference sequence). The CDR3, as DNA: TGTGCCAGCAGCTTCGAATACGGGCAGTACTTC. It specifies CASSFEYGQYF.

This clonotype occurred a few times. This chain joins TRBV5-1 and TRBJ1-1, with TRBD1 identical over 8 bases. The CDR3 totals 15 residues. Per the germline V gene, CDR1 is SGHRS and CDR2 is YFSETQ. The V and J ends lost 4 bases and 11 bases, in that order; junction bases with no gene match: 16. For the CDR3, the DNA is TGCGCCAGCAGCCAGCTGATACAGGCGGACAGGGCGGCTTTCTTT. Residues: CASSQLIQADRAAFF.

The chain recombines TRBV25-1 with TRBJ2-7; a weak D match, TRBD2 (5 bases). Germline CDR1 MGHDK, CDR2 SYGVNS. The CDR3 runs to 17 residues. The V end was cut by 3 bases, the J end by 6 bases, with 24 bases between. CDR3 DNA sequence: TGTGCCAGCAGTGACCCCAGAAGGGCCATTCCGGGGAGCGAGCAGTACTTC. Translated, it gives CASSDPRRAIPGSEQYF.

V usage is TRBV15 and J usage is TRBJ2-7, with no clear D. The ends were cut back, 1 base at V and 0 bases at J, with 10 bases in the middle. The CDR3 extends over 15 amino acids. The V gene's germline CDR1 is LNHNV and CDR2 YYDKDF (reference sequence). The CDR3 reads CATSRAVDNSYEQYF. In DNA, the CDR3 is TGTGCCACCAGCAGAGCCGTAGACAACTCCTACGAGCAGTACTTC.

The chain links TRBV25-1 to TRBJ1-4, with a weak D call TRBD1 (6 bases). Per germline, CDR1 MGHDK and CDR2 SYGVNS. With 6 bases removed from V and 13 bases from J, the gap between germline ends came to 24 bases. This CDR3 has 15 amino acids. The CDR3 DNA reads as TGTGCCAGCAGCGTAGGAGCAGGGGCCAGTGGGGGACTGTTTTTT. Encoded protein: CASSVGAGASGGLFF.